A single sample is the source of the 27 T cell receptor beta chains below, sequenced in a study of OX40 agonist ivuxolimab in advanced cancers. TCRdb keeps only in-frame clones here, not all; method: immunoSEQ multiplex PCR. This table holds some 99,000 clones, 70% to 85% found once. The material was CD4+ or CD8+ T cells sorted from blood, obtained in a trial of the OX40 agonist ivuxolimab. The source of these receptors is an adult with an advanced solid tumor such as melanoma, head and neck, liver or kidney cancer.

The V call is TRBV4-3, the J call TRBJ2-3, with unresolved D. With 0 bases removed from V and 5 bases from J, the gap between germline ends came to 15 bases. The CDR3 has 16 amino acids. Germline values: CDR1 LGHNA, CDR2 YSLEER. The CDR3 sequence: CASSQDLQRSGDTQYF. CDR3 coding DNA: TGCGCCAGCAGCCAAGATTTACAACGGAGTGGAGATACGCAGTATTTT.

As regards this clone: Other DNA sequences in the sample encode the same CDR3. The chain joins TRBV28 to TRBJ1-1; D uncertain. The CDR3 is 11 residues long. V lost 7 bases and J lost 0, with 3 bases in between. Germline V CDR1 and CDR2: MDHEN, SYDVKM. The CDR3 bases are TGTGCCAGCACTCTGAACACTGAAGCTTTCTTT. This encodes CASTLNTEAFF.

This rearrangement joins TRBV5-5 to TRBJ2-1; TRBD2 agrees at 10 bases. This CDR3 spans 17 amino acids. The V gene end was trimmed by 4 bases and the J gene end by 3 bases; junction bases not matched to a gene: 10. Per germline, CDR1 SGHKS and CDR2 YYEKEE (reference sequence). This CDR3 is CASSHLSGGTNYNEQFF. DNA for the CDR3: TGTGCCAGCAGCCACCTTAGCGGGGGGACAAACTACAATGAGCAGTTCTTC. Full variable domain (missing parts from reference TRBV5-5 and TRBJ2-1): DAGVTQSPTHLIKTRGQQVTLRCSPISGHKSVSWYQQVLGQGPQFIFQYYEKEERGRGNFPDRFSARQFPNYSSELNVNALLLGDSALYLCASSHLSGGTNYNEQFFGPGTRLTVL.

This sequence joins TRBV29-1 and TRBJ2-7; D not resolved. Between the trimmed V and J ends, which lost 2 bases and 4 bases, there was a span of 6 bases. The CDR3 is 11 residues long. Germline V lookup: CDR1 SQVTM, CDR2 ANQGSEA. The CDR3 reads CSVELGYEQYF. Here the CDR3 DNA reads TGCAGCGTTGAATTGGGGTACGAGCAGTACTTC.

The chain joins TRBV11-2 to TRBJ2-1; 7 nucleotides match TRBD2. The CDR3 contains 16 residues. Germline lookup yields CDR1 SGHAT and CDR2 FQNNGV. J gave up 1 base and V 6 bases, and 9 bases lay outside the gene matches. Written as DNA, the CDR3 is TGTGCCAGCAGATTTTACGGGGGGATGTCCTACAATGAGCAGTTCTTC. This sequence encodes CASRFYGGMSYNEQFF.

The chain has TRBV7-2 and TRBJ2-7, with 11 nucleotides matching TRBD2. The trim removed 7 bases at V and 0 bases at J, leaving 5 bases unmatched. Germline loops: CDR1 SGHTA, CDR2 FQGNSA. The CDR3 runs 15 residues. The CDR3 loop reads CASTPTSGSSYEQYF. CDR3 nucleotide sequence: TGTGCCAGCACCCCAACTAGCGGGAGCTCCTACGAGCAGTACTTC.

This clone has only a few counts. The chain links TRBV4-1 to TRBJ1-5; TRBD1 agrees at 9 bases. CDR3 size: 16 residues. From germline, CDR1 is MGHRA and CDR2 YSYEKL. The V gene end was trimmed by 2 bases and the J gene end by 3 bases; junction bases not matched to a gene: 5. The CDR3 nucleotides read TGCGCCAGCAGCCAAAGGGACAGGGAGGACAATCAGCCCCAGCATTTT. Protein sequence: CASSQRDREDNQPQHF.

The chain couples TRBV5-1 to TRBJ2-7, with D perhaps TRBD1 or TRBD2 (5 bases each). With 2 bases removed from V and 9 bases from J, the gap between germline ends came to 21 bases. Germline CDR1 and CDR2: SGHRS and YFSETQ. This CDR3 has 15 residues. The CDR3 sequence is CASSLIRDGNLPQYF. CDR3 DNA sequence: TGCGCCAGCAGCTTAATCCGGGACGGAAACCTTCCGCAGTACTTC. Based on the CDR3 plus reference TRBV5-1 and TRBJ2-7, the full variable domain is KAGVTQTPRYLIKTRGQQVTLSCSPISGHRSVSWYQQTPGQGLQFLFEYFSETQRNKGNFPGRFSGRQFSNSRSEMNVSTLELGDSALYLCASSLIRDGNLPQYFGPGTRLTVT.

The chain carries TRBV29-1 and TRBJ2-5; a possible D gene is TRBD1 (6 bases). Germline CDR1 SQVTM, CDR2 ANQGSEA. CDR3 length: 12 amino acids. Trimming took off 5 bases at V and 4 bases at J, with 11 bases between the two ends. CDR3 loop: CSVRQVIETQYF. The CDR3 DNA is TGCAGCGTTCGACAGGTTATAGAGACCCAGTACTTC.

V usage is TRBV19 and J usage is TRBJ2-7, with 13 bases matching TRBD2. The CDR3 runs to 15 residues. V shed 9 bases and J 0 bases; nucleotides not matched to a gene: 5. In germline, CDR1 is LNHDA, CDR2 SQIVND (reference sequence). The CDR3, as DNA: TGTGCCAGCCGACTAGCGGGGGGTCCCTCCTACGAGCAGTACTTC. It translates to CASRLAGGPSYEQYF.

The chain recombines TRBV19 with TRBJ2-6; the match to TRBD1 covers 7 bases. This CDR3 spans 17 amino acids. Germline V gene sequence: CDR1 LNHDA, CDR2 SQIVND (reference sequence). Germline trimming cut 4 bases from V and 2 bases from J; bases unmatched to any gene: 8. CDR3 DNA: TGTGCCAGTAGTAGGTTTTACAGGGGCCCTGGGGCCAACGTCCTGACTTTC. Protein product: CASSRFYRGPGANVLTF.

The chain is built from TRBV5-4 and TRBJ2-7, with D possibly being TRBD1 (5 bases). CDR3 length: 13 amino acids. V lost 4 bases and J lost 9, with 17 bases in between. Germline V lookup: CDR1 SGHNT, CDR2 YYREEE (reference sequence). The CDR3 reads CASSLSLRERQYF. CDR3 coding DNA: TGTGCCAGCAGCCTATCCCTCAGGGAAAGGCAGTACTTC.

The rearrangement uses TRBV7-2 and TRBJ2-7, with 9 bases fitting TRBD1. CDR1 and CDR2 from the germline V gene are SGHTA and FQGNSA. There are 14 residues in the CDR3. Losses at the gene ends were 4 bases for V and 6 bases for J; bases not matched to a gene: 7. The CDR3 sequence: CASSYTGTGTEQYF. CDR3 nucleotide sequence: TGTGCCAGCAGCTACACCGGGACAGGGACCGAGCAGTACTTC.

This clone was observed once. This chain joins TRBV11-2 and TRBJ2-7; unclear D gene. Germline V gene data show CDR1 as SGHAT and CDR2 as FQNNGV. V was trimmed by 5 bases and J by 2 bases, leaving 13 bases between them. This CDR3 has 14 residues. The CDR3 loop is CASSPVPGPYEQYF. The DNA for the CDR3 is TGTGCCAGCAGCCCAGTCCCCGGGCCCTACGAGCAGTACTTC.

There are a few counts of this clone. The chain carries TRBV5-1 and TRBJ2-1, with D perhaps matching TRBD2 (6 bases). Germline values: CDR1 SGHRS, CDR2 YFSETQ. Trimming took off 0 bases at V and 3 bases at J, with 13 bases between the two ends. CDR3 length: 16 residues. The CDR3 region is CASSLDGAGIYNEQFF. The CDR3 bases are TGCGCCAGCAGCTTGGATGGGGCGGGGATCTACAATGAGCAGTTCTTC. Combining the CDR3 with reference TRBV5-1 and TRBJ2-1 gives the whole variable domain KAGVTQTPRYLIKTRGQQVTLSCSPISGHRSVSWYQQTPGQGLQFLFEYFSETQRNKGNFPGRFSGRQFSNSRSEMNVSTLELGDSALYLCASSLDGAGIYNEQFFGPGTRLTVL.

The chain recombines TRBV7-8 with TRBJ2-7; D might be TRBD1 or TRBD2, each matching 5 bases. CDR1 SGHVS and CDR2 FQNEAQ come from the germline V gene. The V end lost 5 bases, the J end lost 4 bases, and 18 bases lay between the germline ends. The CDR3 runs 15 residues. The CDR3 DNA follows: TGTGCCAGCAGCGGGTACGGGACGGCAAATTACGAGCAGTACTTC. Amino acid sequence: CASSGYGTANYEQYF.

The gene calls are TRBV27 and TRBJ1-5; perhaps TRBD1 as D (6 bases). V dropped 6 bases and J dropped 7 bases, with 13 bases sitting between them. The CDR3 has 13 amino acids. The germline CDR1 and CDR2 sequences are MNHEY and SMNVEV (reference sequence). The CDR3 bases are TGTGCCAGCAGCAAGGGGGGAGGCCAGCCCCAGCATTTT. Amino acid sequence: CASSKGGGQPQHF.

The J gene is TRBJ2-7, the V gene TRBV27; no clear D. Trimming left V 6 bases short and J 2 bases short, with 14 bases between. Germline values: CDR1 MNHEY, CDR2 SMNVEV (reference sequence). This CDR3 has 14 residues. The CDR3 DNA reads TGTGCCAGCAGCCCCAGGCGGCAGGCCTACGAGCAGTACTTC. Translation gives CASSPRRQAYEQYF.

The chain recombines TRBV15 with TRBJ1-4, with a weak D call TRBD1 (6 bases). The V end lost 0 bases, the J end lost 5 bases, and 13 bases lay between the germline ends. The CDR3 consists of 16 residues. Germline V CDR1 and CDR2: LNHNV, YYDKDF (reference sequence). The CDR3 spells CATSRDPGATNEKLFF. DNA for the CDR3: TGTGCCACCAGCAGAGATCCGGGGGCTACCAATGAAAAACTGTTTTTT.

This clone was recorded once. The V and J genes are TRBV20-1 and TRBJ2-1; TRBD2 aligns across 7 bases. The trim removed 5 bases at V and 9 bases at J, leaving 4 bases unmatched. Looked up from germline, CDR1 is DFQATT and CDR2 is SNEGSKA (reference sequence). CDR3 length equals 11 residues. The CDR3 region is CSARTSIEQFF. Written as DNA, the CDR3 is TGCAGTGCTCGGACTAGTATTGAGCAGTTCTTC.

The CDR3 coding sequence is TGTGCCAGCAGTCGGGCGACGTACCAAGAGACCCAGTACTTC. It yields the protein CASSRATYQETQYF. The chain couples TRBV27 to TRBJ2-5; no firm D call. Germline V CDR1 and CDR2: MNHEY, SMNVEV (reference sequence). V lost 5 bases to trimming and J lost 0 bases, with 10 bases between them. The CDR3 is 14 amino acids.

CDR3 in DNA: TGTGCCAGCAGTCGGACAGGGGACACTGAAGCTTTCTTT. Its translation is CASSRTGDTEAFF. The genes are TRBV6-6 and TRBJ1-1; 9 nucleotides agree with TRBD1. The CDR3 is made up of 13 amino acids. Trimming removed 5 bases from V and 3 bases from J; junction bases left unmatched: 1. Germline CDR1 MNHNY, CDR2 SVGAGI (reference sequence).

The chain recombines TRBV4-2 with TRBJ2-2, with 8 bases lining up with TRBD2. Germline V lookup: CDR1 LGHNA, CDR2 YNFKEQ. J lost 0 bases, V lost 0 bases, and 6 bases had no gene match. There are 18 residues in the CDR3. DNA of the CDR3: TGTGCCAGCAGCCAAGATAGAGGCGGGGGGTCGAACACCGGGGAGCTGTTTTTT. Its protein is CASSQDRGGGSNTGELFF.

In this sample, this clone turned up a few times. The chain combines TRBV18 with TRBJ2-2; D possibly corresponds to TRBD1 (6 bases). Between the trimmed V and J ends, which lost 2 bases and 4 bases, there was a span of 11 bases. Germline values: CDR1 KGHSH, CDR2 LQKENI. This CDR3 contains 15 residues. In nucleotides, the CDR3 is TGTGCCAGCTCACCAAAGACAGGCTCCACCGGGGAGCTGTTTTTT. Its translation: CASSPKTGSTGELFF.

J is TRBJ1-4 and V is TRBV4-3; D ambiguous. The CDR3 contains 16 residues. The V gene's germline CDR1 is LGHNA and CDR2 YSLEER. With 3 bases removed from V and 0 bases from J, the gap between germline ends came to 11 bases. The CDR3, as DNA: TGCGCCAGCAGCCATGAGATCAGACCAACTAATGAAAAACTGTTTTTT. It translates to CASSHEIRPTNEKLFF.

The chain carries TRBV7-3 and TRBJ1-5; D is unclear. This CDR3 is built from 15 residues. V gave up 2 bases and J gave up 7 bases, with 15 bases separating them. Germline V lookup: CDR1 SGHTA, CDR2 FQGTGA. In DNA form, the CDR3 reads TGTGCCAGCAGCTTAGCTGTTTGGGGAGGACAGCCCCAGCATTTT. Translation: CASSLAVWGGQPQHF. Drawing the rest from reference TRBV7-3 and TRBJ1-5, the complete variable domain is GAGVSQTPSNKVTEKGKYVELRCDPISGHTALYWYRQSLGQGPEFLIYFQGTGAADDSGLPNDRFFAVRPEGSVSTLKIQRTERGDSAVYLCASSLAVWGGQPQHFGDGTRLSIL.

The DNA for the CDR3 is TGTGCCAGCAGCTCTCCCCGACAGGGGGACTCGACCGGAAACACCATATATTTT. Amino acid sequence: CASSSPRQGDSTGNTIYF. The chain employs TRBV7-2 and TRBJ1-3; 9 nucleotides align to TRBD1. J was trimmed by 4 bases and V by 4 bases; bases with no gene match: 14. The CDR3 spans 18 residues. Germline V gene lookup returns CDR1 SGHTA and CDR2 FQGNSA.